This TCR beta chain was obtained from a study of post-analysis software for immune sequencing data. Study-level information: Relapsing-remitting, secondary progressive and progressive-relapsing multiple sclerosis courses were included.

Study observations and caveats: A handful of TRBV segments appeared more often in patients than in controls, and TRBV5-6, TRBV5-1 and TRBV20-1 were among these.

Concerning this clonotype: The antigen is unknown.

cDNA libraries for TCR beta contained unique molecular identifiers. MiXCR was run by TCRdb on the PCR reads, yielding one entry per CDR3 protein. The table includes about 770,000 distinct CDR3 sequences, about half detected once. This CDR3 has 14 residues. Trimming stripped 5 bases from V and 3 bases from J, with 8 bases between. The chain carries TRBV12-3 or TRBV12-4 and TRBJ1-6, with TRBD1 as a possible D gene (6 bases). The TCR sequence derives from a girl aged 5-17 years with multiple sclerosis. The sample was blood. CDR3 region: CASSEQGYNSPLHF. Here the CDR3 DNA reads TGTGCCAGCAGTGAACAGGGCTATAATTCACCCCTCCACTTT.